The entry below gives a single T cell receptor beta chain sequence along with its context. The sample originates from a study of blood T cell repertoires in COVID-19. The overall study: Donors in the United States, Italy and Spain gave samples during acute or convalescent COVID-19. In each case, the material was cDNA or gDNA derived from T cells, B-cell-depleted T cells, or PBMCs.

Per the original data handling: Using reference gene primer amplification, nucleated cell counts were estimated. Method: immunoSEQ multiplex PCR; TCRdb's copy keeps in-frame clones and lacks some. That table gives V, J and clone size, and the DNA gave D and trimming. The sample yields approximately 270,000 clones, about 89% seen once. V gave up 8 bases and J gave up 4 bases, with 11 bases separating them. Germline CDR1 and CDR2: DFQATT and SNEGSKA (reference sequence). This CDR3 has 11 amino acids. The source is a man aged 45-65 years with acute or convalescent COVID-19. The sample taken for sequencing was peripheral blood. V and J are TRBV20-1 and TRBJ1-2; TRBD1 might be the D (5 bases). The CDR3 sequence is CSSDRSYGYTF. CDR3 coding DNA: TGCAGTTCAGACAGAAGCTATGGCTACACCTTC.